These 18 T cell receptor beta chains were sequenced from one sample in a study of cytomegalovirus exposure and HLA in healthy donors. Researchers ran the PCR with 60 Vbeta and 13 Jbeta primers. The assay was immunoSEQ multiplex PCR, and TCRdb's table has in-frame clones only and misses some. The sample includes some 140,000 clones, about 79% of them seen just once. Sequencing input: PBMCs. These receptor sequences come from a female donor in good health and CMV-seropositive.

This clone appeared a few times. The rearrangement uses TRBV6-5 and TRBJ2-5; D is perhaps TRBD1 (6 bases). The ends were cut back, 8 bases at V and 1 base at J, with 11 bases in the middle. Germline-derived CDR1 and CDR2 are MNHEY and SVGAGI. This CDR3 contains 13 residues. CDR3 nucleotides: TGTGCCAGCCAGACAGGATCCCAAGAGACCCAGTACTTC. Its protein is CASQTGSQETQYF.

This chain connects TRBV7-2 to TRBJ1-2; D call uncertain. The CDR3 spans 16 residues. Looked up from germline, CDR1 is SGHTA and CDR2 is FQGNSA. V was trimmed by 1 base and J by 4 bases, leaving 16 bases between them. The CDR3 protein is CASSLGSPQGLYGYTF. The CDR3 DNA follows: TGTGCCAGCAGCTTAGGGTCCCCACAAGGACTCTATGGCTACACCTTC.

The rearrangement joins TRBV12-5 to TRBJ2-2; D gene unclear. Trimming removed 8 bases at V and 1 base at J, with 8 bases between. Germline CDR1 LGHNT, CDR2 FRNRAP. CDR3 length equals 13 residues. The CDR3 region has the DNA TGTGCTAGTCCCCCAGTGAACACCGGGGAGCTGTTTTTT. It codes for CASPPVNTGELFF.

The chain carries TRBV6-1 and TRBJ1-3, with TRBD1 matching 11 bases. Looked up from germline, CDR1 is MNHNS and CDR2 is SASEGT. V lost 6 bases and J lost 3; bases outside the gene matches: 4. The CDR3 is 15 residues long. The CDR3 coding sequence is TGTGCCAGCAGGACTGGGACAGGGGGTGGAAACACCATATATTTT. It is translated as CASRTGTGGGNTIYF.

The rearrangement joins TRBV2 to TRBJ1-1; D perhaps matches TRBD1 (6 bases). CDR3 length equals 14 residues. Per the germline V gene, CDR1 is SNHLY and CDR2 is FYNNEI. The V end was cut by 6 bases, the J end by 3 bases, with 14 bases between. CDR3 DNA sequence: TGTGCCAGCAGCTTACAGGGAAAGGACACTGAAGCTTTCTTT. It specifies CASSLQGKDTEAFF.

V gene TRBV6-1 combines with J gene TRBJ1-1, with D uncertain. The CDR3 length is 14 residues. Germline CDR1 MNHNS, CDR2 SASEGT. V dropped 7 bases and J dropped 4 bases, with 16 bases sitting between them. The CDR3 loop reads CASTTSGRGTEAFF. The DNA of the CDR3 is TGTGCCAGCACCACCAGTGGCCGGGGCACTGAAGCTTTCTTT.

The CDR3 DNA reads TGTGCCAGCAGCTCGCAGGGTGAACGGGAGACCCAGTACTTC. This gives the protein CASSSQGERETQYF. V gene TRBV5-4 combines with J gene TRBJ2-5; maybe TRBD1 (5 bases). CDR3 length equals 14 residues. The germline V gene encodes CDR1 SGHNT and CDR2 YYREEE (reference sequence). The ends were cut back, 3 bases at V and 5 bases at J, with 14 bases in the middle.

The J gene is TRBJ2-1, the V gene TRBV27; 8 bases line up with TRBD2. This CDR3 region has 15 residues. In germline, CDR1 is MNHEY, CDR2 SMNVEV (reference sequence). With V trimmed by 3 bases and J by 0 bases, 1 base remained unmatched. The CDR3 reads CASSFGGGSYNEQFF. CDR3 in DNA: TGTGCCAGCAGTTTCGGGGGGGGCTCCTACAATGAGCAGTTCTTC.

The V gene is TRBV4-2, the J gene TRBJ1-1, with D possibly being TRBD1 (5 bases). From germline, CDR1 is LGHNA and CDR2 YNFKEQ. V lost 7 bases and J 7 bases, leaving 28 bases between the germline ends. This CDR3 region has 17 residues. The CDR3 DNA reads as TGTGCCAGCAACCCGACCCCACCACTATGGGGGGTTTTTGAAGCTTTCTTT. Amino acids: CASNPTPPLWGVFEAFF.

The rearrangement uses TRBV14 and TRBJ1-1; D remains unclear. CDR1 is SGHDN, CDR2 FVKESK, per germline. The length of the CDR3 is 15 residues. V shed 0 bases and J shed 4 bases, with 12 bases lying between them. The CDR3 region is CASSQEAVYFTEAFF. The CDR3 DNA reads TGTGCCAGCAGCCAAGAGGCAGTTTATTTCACTGAAGCTTTCTTT.

The chain joins TRBV5-1 to TRBJ2-5; 7 bases align to TRBD2. Germline-derived CDR1 and CDR2 are SGHRS and YFSETQ. V trimming: 5 bases; J trimming: 1 base; junction bases outside the gene matches: 8. CDR3 length: 15 amino acids. The CDR3 DNA sequence: TGCGCCAGCAGAAGGGCTAGCGGCACCCAAGAGACCCAGTACTTC. Translated: CASRRASGTQETQYF.

CDR3 protein: CASSLSGTSRGPDTQYF. The CDR3 nucleotides read TGTGCCAGCAGCTTGAGCGGGACTAGCCGGGGCCCAGATACGCAGTATTTT. The chain uses TRBV5-5 and TRBJ2-3; 9 bases line up with TRBD2. With V trimmed by 1 base and J by 4 bases, 10 bases remained unmatched. The germline CDR1 and CDR2 sequences are SGHKS and YYEKEE (reference sequence). This CDR3 has 17 amino acids.

The chain couples TRBV5-1 to TRBJ2-1; 8 bases map to TRBD2. CDR3 length: 16 residues. V was pared by 4 bases and J by 2 bases, with 8 bases of the junction left unmatched. Per the germline V gene, CDR1 is SGHRS and CDR2 is YFSETQ. The CDR3, as DNA: TGCGCCAGCAGCCCCGGAGCCGGGGGGGCCTACAATGAGCAGTTCTTC. Translation: CASSPGAGGAYNEQFF. The full variable domain, rest sourced from reference TRBV5-1 and TRBJ2-1, is KAGVTQTPRYLIKTRGQQVTLSCSPISGHRSVSWYQQTPGQGLQFLFEYFSETQRNKGNFPGRFSGRQFSNSRSEMNVSTLELGDSALYLCASSPGAGGAYNEQFFGPGTRLTVL.

The rearrangement joins TRBV6-5 to TRBJ2-1; 9 bases map to TRBD2. CDR1 is MNHEY and CDR2 is SVGAGI in the germline V gene. This CDR3 comprises 15 residues. V was pared by 4 bases and J by 7 bases, with 8 bases of the junction left unmatched. CDR3 loop: CASSFTSGPFNEQFF. CDR3 nucleotides: TGTGCCAGCAGTTTCACTAGCGGGCCCTTTAATGAGCAGTTCTTC.

The DNA of the CDR3 is TGTGCCAGCAGTTTTACGGGGGCGGGGGGTAATGAAAAACTGTTTTTT. Translation gives CASSFTGAGGNEKLFF. This chain links TRBV28 with TRBJ1-4; tentative D call: TRBD1 (6 bases). V lost 3 bases and J lost 4, with 15 bases in between. Germline V gene sequence: CDR1 MDHEN, CDR2 SYDVKM. This CDR3 comprises 16 residues.

CDR3 sequence: CASSQGLPSTDTQYF. CDR3 nucleotides: TGTGCCAGCAGCCAGGGACTACCAAGCACAGATACGCAGTATTTT. The V call is TRBV7-9, the J call TRBJ2-3, with 7 positions matching TRBD2. The CDR3 totals 15 residues. V was pared by 5 bases and J by 0 bases, with 5 bases of the junction left unmatched. CDR1 is SEHNR, CDR2 FQNEAQ, per germline (reference sequence).

Comment on this clone: Other DNA sequences in the same sample also yield this CDR3. This chain connects TRBV19 to TRBJ2-6; D gene unclear. V was cut by 1 base and J by 4 bases, with 5 bases left in between. Germline lookup yields CDR1 LNHDA and CDR2 SQIVND (reference sequence). This CDR3 contains 14 residues. CDR3 coding DNA: TGTGCCAGTAGTATAGGGGCGGGGGCCAACGTCCTGACTTTC. This codes for CASSIGAGANVLTF.

V is TRBV29-1 and J is TRBJ2-3; tentatively, D is TRBD2 (5 bases). This CDR3 comprises 13 residues. Germline CDR1 is SQVTM and CDR2 is ANQGSEA. The V end lost 0 bases, the J end lost 4 bases, and 8 bases lay between the germline ends. This chain's CDR3 is CSVEDFGADTQYF. For the CDR3, the DNA is TGCAGCGTTGAAGATTTCGGGGCAGATACGCAGTATTTT.